This T cell receptor beta chain was observed in a study of blood T cell repertoires in COVID-19. Whole-study context: T cells, B-cell-depleted T cells, or PBMCs provided the cDNA or gDNA that served as material.

Profiling relied on immunoSEQ multiplex PCR, and the TCRdb table lists in-frame clones only, not all of them. The sample consists of 190,000 or so clones, around nine tenths of them appearing once. Germline CDR1 reads SQVTM; CDR2 reads ANQGSEA. CDR3 length: 14 amino acids. V lost 6 bases to trimming and J lost 8 bases, with 17 bases between them. The sequenced material came from peripheral blood. The receptor was isolated from a man in his forties with active or convalescent COVID-19. The V and J genes are TRBV29-1 and TRBJ1-6; D remains ambiguous. Written as DNA, the CDR3 is TGCAGCGTGACCCCGGCCGGGAGGGATTCACCCCTCCACTTT. The encoded protein is CSVTPAGRDSPLHF.